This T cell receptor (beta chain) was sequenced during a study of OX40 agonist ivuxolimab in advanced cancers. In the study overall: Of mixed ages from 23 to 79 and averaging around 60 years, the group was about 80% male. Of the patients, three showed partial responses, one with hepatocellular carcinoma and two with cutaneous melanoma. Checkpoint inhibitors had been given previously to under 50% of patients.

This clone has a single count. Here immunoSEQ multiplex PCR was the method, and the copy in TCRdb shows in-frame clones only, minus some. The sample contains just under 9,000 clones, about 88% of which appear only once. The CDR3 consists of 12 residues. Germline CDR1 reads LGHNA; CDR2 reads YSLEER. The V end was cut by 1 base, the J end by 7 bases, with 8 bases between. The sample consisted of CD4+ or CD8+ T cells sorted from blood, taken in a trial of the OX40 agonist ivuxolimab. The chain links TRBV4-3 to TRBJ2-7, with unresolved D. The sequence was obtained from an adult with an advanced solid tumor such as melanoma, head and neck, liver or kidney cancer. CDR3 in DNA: TGCGCCAGCAGCCAAGGTTTTGGGGAGCAGTACTTC. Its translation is CASSQGFGEQYF.